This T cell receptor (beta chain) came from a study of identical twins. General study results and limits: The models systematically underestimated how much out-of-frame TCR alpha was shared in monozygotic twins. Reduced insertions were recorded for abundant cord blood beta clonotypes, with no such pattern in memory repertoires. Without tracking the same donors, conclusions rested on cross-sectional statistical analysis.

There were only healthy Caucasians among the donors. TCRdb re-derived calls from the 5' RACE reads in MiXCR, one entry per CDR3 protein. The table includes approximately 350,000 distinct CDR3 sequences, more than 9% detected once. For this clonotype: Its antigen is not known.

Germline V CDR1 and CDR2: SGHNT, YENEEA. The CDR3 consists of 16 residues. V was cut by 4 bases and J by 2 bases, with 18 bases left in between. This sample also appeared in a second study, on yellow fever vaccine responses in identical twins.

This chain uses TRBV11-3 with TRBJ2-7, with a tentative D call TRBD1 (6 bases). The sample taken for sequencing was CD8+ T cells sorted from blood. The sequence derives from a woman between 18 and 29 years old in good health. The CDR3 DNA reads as TGTGCCAGCAGCTATAGTATCTCAGGGGTTCCCTACGAGCAGTACTTC. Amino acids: CASSYSISGVPYEQYF. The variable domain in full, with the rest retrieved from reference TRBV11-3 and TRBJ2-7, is EAGVVQSPRYKIIEKKQPVAFWCNPISGHNTLYWYLQNLGQGPELLIRYENEEAVDDSQLPKDRFSAERLKGVDSTLKIQPAELGDSAVYLCASSYSISGVPYEQYFGPGTRLTVT.